One T cell receptor (beta chain) is described in this entry. Its specific antigen is unknown. No much larger clonotype is one base removed from it; base qualities were not supplied. This record comes from a study of cytomegalovirus exposure and HLA in healthy donors (dated by TCRdb to 2016 to 2017). In the study overall: According to an earlier analysis of a few hundred of the donors, about 180 million T cells yielded approximately 120 million unique TCR beta sequences and more than 250 Gb of sequence data. The study combined high-throughput TCR immunosequencing, statistical association of individual TCRs with disease status, and machine learning to predict cytomegalovirus infection status. A later genetic analysis took genome-wide SNP genotypes for about 60% of the roughly 670 donors and used that subset as a discovery cohort. In the later analysis, no new phenotypic data were used to find candidate immune exposures; instead, reliance was placed on TCR beta sequences and their occurrence across donors. Approximately 310 gigabases of sequencing data and tens of millions of unique TCR sequences were included in an early release covering about 620 HLA-typed donors. Among over 350 genotyped donors of the cohort, an average of around 240,000 unique TCR beta nucleotide sequences were sequenced per donor, roughly 18% of them non-productive. An earlier analysis of 500 to 750 of the donors applied high-throughput TCR beta sequencing to assess whether each TCR beta V gene segment acted as functional or pseudogenic. Every discovery cohort repertoire had been produced on one sequencing platform. The study was designed to test whether signatures of past pathogen exposure could be identified by cataloging public T cell receptors. The genetic ancestry cluster associated with self-reported Caucasian donors included roughly four fifths of the approximately 430 genotyped donors. The study profiled the T cell repertoires of 666 subjects by immunosequencing and related them to cytomegalovirus serostatus. A later analysis re-analyzed previously published TCR beta repertoires from approximately 700 donors and added high-resolution HLA genotyping to study TCR occurrence patterns. A separate validation cohort of roughly 110 different subjects was used in addition to the roughly 700-subject first cohort. Because of strong linkage in the cohort, roughly five DR-DQ haplotypes were treated as single units for association and clustering. Both class I and class II loci were covered by HLA typing, at four-digit resolution. Donor age, sex, ethnicity and CMV serostatus were compiled alongside the repertoire data. The number of donors typed differed by locus, with about 629-640 for A, B, C, DRB1 and DQB1, more than 500 for DQA1, 606 for DPA1, and roughly 450 for DPB1. The full study reports these points: Because counts were too low, 15 to 20 rarely observed V segments, including chromosome 9 orphons, were excluded from the earlier analysis of 587 of the donors. A later genetic analysis associated a missense DCLRE1C variant with V-gene and J-gene trimming of TCR beta chains, and an independent cohort replicated the association. A later genetic analysis reported fewer N-insertions in productive TCRs among donors in an Asian-associated ancestry cluster than the roughly 720-donor mean. In a later analysis, HLA-associated TCR beta chains showed more clonal expansion and lower generation probabilities than non-associated chains that were equally common. In the study, about 150 TCR beta chains were listed as associated with cytomegalovirus. Roughly uniform sequencing depth across donors was assumed in presence/absence analyses, although this assumption may not hold. When HLA alleles, especially DR and DQ, strongly co-occurred, attributing TCR associations to individual alleles was difficult. Because the 87-base-pair reads could not distinguish some IMGT-functional V segments, including TRBV6-2 and TRBV6-3, those segments were excluded. In a later analysis, several top co-occurrence clusters were reported to appear linked to parvovirus B19, influenza, CMV and Epstein-Barr virus. A further reported finding was that TCR beta sequences accurately predicted the HLA-A and HLA-B alleles for most subjects in the first cohort. The classifier was reported to diagnose cytomegalovirus status with high specificity and sensitivity in both the original cohort and the validation cohort. A later analysis associated 15,000 to 20,000 TCR beta sequences with specific HLA alleles at a false discovery rate of 0.05. A few of the identified cytomegalovirus-associated TCR beta chains were confirmed in vitro to be specific for cytomegalovirus antigens. For the cohort, immune exposure information was limited to CMV serostatus. A later analysis found that TCR association rates varied across HLA loci, with DRB1 alleles showing the most associated TCRs and HLA-C alleles the fewest. Linkage disequilibrium might explain the correlated functional status among segregating V segments, but an unknown experimental factor could not be excluded. An earlier analysis of 450 to 750 of the donors showed that most TCR beta V segments appeared in productive rearrangements either about 87% or about 30% of the time, which broadly matched IMGT annotations. A cluster of highly shared sequence variants was judged likely to be a technical artifact of the sequencing pipeline. Most CMV-associated TCR beta chains appeared to be HLA-restricted in a later analysis, and the HLA associations seemed to be driven largely by CMV exposure. While some public TCRs were present in many individuals, most TCR sequences turned up only very rarely across donors. The authors suggested that the approach could potentially be generalized to other disease states and immunological phenotypes. The cohort was sequenced for TCR beta chains only, and without alpha or paired-chain data the features that could be detected were limited. Because HLA typing was missing for some donors at each locus, association tests included only the typed subset.

The cohort comprised some 700 healthy bone marrow donors. At the time of sampling, all cohort members were nominally healthy, though unrecorded immune exposures were likely present. The donor was CMV seropositive and belonged to the group of 270 or so seropositive cohort members. Every donor gave a peripheral blood sample, and the peripheral blood mononuclear cells from that sample were used for TCR beta sequencing. The Qiagen DNeasy Blood Extraction Kit was used to extract genomic DNA from the blood cell samples. Spanning cysteine to phenylalanine, the CDR3 consists of 16 amino acids. Only the CDR3 region is kept as DNA, spanning 48 bases read in frame from base 1. CDR1 and CDR2 (MNHEY, SMNVEV) derive from the germline V gene (reference sequence). The library was obtained by the immunoSEQ multiplex PCR assay. For the multiplex PCR, a mixture combining 60 forward primers for TCR Vbeta segments and 13 reverse primers for TCR Jbeta segments was used. A multiplex PCR assay on genomic DNA amplified the CDR3 region of rearranged TCR beta genes. The Illumina HiSeq System was used to sequence the amplified TCR beta libraries as 87-base-pair reads. In the original analysis: Across the 670 or so repertoires, a later analysis counted 75 million to 90 million unique TCR beta chains, roughly 11 million of which were shared by at least two donors. A nearest-neighbor algorithm error-corrected the raw reads and collapsed the reads into unique sequences, merging closely related sequences to remove PCR and sequencing errors. To assign V, D and J gene segments, CDR3 sequences were aligned to IMGT reference sequences. For a sequence to be retained, at least a six-nucleotide match to both a V gene segment and a J gene segment was required. A rearrangement was called productive if the CDR3 had no stop codons and remained in frame with V and J, and every other rearrangement was called non-productive. Following IMGT convention, CDR3 was defined as the stretch from the second conserved V-encoded cysteine to the conserved J-encoded phenylalanine. The earlier analysis of 500 to 600 of the donors excluded sequences that lacked an unambiguous match to a single V gene segment. In an earlier analysis of a few hundred of the donors, V segments were called functional above 56.7% productive rearrangements and were called segregating when the between-donor standard deviation exceeded 5%. A statistical classification framework was built for diagnosing cytomegalovirus status from the catalog of TCR beta chain sequences. V and J gene assignment, in a later analysis, came from comparing TCR nucleotide sequences with IMGT/GENE-DB human TR gene sequences. A later analysis assigned CDR3 sequences and most-parsimonious VDJ recombination scenarios with the TCRdist pipeline. In a later analysis, each TCR beta chain was defined by its CDR3 amino acid sequence together with its V-gene family, and reads without a unique V-gene family were excluded. A later analysis removed 550 to 700 highly shared, low-generation-probability nucleotide sequences to deal with suspected cross-contamination and a sequencing artifact. In a later analysis, a clonal expansion index for each public chain was calculated from normalized within-repertoire ranks of inferred template counts. In a later analysis, generation probabilities were computed using a VDJ recombination model fitted to out-of-frame rearrangements, and the results were checked against IGoR. Hypergeometric tests were used in a later analysis to score TCR-TCR, TCR-HLA and TCR-CMV co-occurrence, with a repertoire-size bias correction applied to the TCR pairs. A later analysis estimated false discovery rates by permuting HLA or CMV assignments 20 times. In a later analysis, co-occurring TCRs were grouped with DBSCAN, and TCRdist sequence similarity was added when clustering was performed within HLA-allele-positive subsets. Co-occurrence clustering excluded repertoires with fewer than 30,000 or more than 120,000 public chains, plus five with anomalous nucleotide sharing. TCRdb retrieved this table from immuneACCESS and kept in-frame rearrangements only. Not all clones are present; in checked studies, unresolved V genes account for under half, and no reason is known for the remainder. That table supplies the V and J calls and clone size; D and trimming were determined from the DNA. In this sample the table shows under 200,000 clones, about 76% of which occur a single time. The ten largest clones capture around 7% of the sample.

The sequenced material came from PBMCs. Here the chain combines TRBV27 and TRBJ2-5, with TRBD1 as a weak D call on 6 bases. Near its end, the DNA agrees better with TRBJ2-7, so the J call may be wrong. The TCR was taken from a male donor in good health and CMV-seropositive. The CDR3 corresponds to CASSLTQGARFYEQYF. Here is the DNA: TGTGCCAGCAGCCTAACACAGGGTGCTAGGTTTTACGAGCAGTACTTC.